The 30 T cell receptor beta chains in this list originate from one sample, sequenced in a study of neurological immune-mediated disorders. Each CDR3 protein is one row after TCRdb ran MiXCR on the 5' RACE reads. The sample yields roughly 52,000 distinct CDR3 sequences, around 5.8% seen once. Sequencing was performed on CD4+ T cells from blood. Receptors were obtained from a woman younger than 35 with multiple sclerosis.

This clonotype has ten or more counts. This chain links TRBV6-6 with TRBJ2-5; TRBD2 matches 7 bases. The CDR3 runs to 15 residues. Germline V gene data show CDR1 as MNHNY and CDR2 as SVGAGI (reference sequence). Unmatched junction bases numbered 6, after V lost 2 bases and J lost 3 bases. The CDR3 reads CASSYPGGGEETQYF. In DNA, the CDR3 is TGTGCCAGCAGTTACCCTGGTGGGGGGGAAGAGACCCAGTACTTC.

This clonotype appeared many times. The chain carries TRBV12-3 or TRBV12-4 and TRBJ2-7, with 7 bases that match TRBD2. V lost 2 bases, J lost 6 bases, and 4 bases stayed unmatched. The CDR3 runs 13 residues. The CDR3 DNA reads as TGTGCCAGCAGTTTACTGGCGGGGGTCGAGCAGTACTTC. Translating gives CASSLLAGVEQYF.

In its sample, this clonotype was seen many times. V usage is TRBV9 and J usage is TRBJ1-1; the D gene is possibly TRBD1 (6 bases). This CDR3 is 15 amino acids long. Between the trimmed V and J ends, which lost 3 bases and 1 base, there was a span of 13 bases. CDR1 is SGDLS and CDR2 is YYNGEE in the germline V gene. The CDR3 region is CASSGMGGGNTEAFF. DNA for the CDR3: TGTGCCAGCAGCGGGATGGGGGGCGGGAACACTGAAGCTTTCTTT.

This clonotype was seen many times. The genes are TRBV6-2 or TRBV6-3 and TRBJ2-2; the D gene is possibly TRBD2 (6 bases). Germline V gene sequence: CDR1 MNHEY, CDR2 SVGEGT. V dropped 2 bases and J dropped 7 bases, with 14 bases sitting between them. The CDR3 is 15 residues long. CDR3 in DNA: TGTGCCAGCAGTTACCGGACGGGAGTGGTCGGGGAGCTGTTTTTT. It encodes CASSYRTGVVGELFF.

This CDR3 is CASSQDRRETQYF. The CDR3 nucleotides read TGTGCCAGCAGCCAAGATCGGAGGGAGACCCAGTACTTC. This chain links TRBV6-4 with TRBJ2-5; D might be TRBD2 (5 bases). V was trimmed by 6 bases and J by 5 bases, leaving 13 bases between them. This CDR3 is built from 13 residues. Per germline, CDR1 MRHNA and CDR2 SNTAGT.

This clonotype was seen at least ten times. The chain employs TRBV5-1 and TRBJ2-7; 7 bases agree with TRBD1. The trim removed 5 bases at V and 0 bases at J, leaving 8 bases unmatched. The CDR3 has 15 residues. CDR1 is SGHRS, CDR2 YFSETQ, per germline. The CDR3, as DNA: TGCGCCAGCAGGGCTGGACAGGAAAACTCCTACGAGCAGTACTTC. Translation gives CASRAGQENSYEQYF.

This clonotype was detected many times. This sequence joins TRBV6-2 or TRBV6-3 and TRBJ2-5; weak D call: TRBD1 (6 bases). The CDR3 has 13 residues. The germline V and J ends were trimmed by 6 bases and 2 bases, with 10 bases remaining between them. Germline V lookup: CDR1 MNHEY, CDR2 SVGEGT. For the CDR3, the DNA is TGTGCCAGCAGAGAGACAGGACAAGAGACCCAGTACTTC. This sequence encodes CASRETGQETQYF.

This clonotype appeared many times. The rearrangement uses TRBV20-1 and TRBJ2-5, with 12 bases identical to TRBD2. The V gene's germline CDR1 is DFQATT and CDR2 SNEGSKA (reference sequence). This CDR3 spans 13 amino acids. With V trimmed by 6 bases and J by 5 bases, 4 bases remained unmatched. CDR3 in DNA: TGCAGTGCGCTAGCGGGGGGGGGTGAGACCCAGTACTTC. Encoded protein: CSALAGGGETQYF.

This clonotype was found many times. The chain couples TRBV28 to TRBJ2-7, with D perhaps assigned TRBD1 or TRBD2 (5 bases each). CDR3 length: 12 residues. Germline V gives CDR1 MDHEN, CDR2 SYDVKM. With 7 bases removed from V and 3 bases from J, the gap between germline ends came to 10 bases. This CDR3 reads CASTGGGYEQYV. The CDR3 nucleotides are TGTGCCAGCACTGGGGGTGGCTACGAGCAGTACGTC.

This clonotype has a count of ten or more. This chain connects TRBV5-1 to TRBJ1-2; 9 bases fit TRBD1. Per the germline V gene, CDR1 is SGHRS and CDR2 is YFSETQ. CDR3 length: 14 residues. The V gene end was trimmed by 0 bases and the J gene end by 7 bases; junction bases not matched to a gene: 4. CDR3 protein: CASSLVGTGPGYTF. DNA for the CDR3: TGCGCCAGCAGCTTGGTAGGGACAGGGCCTGGCTACACCTTC.

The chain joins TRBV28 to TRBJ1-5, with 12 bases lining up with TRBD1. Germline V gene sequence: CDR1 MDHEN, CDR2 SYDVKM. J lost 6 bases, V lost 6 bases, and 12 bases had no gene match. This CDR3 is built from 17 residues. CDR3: CASRPITGTGGGQPQHF. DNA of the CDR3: TGTGCCAGCAGACCCATTACCGGGACAGGGGGCGGTCAGCCCCAGCATTTT.

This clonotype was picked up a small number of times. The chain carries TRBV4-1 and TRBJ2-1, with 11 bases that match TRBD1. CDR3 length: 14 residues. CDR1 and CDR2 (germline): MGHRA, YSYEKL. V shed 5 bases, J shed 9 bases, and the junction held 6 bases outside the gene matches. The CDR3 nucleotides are TGCGCCAGCAGCTATCGGGACAGGGGGTTTGAGCAGTTCTTC. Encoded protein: CASSYRDRGFEQFF.

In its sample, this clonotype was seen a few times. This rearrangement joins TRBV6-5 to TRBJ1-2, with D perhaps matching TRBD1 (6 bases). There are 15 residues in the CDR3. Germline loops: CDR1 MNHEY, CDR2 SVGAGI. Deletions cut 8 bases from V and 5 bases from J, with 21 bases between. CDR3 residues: CASRLTGTGRYGYTF. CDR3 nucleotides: TGTGCCAGCCGCCTTACAGGGACGGGAAGGTATGGCTACACCTTC.

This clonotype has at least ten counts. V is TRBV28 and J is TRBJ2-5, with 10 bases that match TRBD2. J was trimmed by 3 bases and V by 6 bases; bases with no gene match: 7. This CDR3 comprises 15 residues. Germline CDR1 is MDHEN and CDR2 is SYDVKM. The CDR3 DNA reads TGTGCCAGCAGCCCACGCGGACTAGCGGAAGAGACCCAGTACTTC. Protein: CASSPRGLAEETQYF.

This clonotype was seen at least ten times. The DNA for the CDR3 is TGCGCCAGCAGCCAAGGACAGCCGTATGGCTACACCTTC. Its translation is CASSQGQPYGYTF. The chain couples TRBV4-1 to TRBJ1-2; a possible D gene is TRBD1 (5 bases). Germline values: CDR1 MGHRA, CDR2 YSYEKL. The CDR3 is made up of 13 amino acids. V gave up 1 base and J gave up 5 bases, with 8 bases separating them.

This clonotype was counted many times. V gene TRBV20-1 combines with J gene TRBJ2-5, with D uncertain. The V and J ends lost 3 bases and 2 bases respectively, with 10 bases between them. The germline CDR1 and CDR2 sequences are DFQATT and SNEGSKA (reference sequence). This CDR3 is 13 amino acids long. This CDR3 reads CSASMGIQETQYF. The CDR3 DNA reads TGCAGTGCTAGTATGGGGATACAAGAGACCCAGTACTTC.

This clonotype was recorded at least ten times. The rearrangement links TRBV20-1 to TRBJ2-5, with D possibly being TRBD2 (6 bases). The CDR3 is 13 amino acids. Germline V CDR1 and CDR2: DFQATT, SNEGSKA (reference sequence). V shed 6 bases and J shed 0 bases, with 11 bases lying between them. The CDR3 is CSAERAYQETQYF. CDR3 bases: TGCAGTGCGGAGCGGGCGTACCAAGAGACCCAGTACTTC.

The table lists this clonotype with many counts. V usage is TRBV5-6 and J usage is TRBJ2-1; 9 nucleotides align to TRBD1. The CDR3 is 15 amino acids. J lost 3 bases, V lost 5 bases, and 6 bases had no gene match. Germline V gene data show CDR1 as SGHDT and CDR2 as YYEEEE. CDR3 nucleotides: TGTGCCAGCAGTTGGGGGGACAGGGTCTACAATGAGCAGTTCTTC. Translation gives CASSWGDRVYNEQFF.

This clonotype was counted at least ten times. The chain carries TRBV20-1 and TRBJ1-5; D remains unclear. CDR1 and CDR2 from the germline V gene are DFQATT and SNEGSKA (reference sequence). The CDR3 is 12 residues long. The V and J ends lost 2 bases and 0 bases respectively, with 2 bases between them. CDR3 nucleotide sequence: TGCAGTGCTAGAAATAGCAATCAGCCCCAGCATTTT. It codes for CSARNSNQPQHF.

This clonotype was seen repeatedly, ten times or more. CDR3 region: CASSQGGGTEAFF. The CDR3 nucleotides are TGTGCCAGCAGTCAGGGAGGGGGCACTGAAGCTTTCTTT. This chain joins TRBV6-5 and TRBJ1-1, with D possibly matching TRBD1 (6 bases). V lost 5 bases and J lost 4, with 11 bases in between. Germline V gene lookup returns CDR1 MNHEY and CDR2 SVGAGI. The CDR3 consists of 13 residues.

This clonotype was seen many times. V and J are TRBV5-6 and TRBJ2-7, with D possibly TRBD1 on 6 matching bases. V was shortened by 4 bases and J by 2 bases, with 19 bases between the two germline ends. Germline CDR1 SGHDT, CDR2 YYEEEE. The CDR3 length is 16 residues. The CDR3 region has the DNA TGTGCCAGCAGCATGAACAGGGTCTACCACGCCTACGAGCAGTACTTC. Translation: CASSMNRVYHAYEQYF.

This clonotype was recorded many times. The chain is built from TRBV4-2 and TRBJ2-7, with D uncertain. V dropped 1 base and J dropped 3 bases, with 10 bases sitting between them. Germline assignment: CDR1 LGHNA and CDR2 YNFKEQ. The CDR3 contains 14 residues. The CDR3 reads CASSQGSYNYEQYF. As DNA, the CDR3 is TGTGCCAGCAGCCAAGGTTCCTACAACTACGAGCAGTACTTC.

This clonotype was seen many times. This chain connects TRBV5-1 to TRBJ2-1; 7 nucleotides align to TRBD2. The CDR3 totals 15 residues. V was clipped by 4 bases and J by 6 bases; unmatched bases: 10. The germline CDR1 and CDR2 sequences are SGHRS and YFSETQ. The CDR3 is CASSPGLVWGNEQFF. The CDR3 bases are TGCGCCAGCAGCCCCGGACTAGTTTGGGGCAATGAGCAGTTCTTC.

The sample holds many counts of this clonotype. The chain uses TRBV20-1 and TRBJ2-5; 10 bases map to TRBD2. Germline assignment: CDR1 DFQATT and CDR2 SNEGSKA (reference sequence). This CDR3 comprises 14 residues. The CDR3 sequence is CGSGGAGGQETQYF. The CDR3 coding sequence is TGCGGTTCCGGAGGAGCGGGAGGGCAAGAGACCCAGTACTTC.

The CDR3 protein is CASSSGQGAFF. As DNA, the CDR3 is TGCGCCAGCAGCTCCGGACAGGGAGCTTTCTTT. The rearrangement joins TRBV5-1 to TRBJ1-1; 8 nucleotides agree with TRBD1. Unmatched junction bases numbered 2, after V lost 3 bases and J lost 10 bases. Looked up from germline, CDR1 is SGHRS and CDR2 is YFSETQ. This CDR3 has 11 residues.

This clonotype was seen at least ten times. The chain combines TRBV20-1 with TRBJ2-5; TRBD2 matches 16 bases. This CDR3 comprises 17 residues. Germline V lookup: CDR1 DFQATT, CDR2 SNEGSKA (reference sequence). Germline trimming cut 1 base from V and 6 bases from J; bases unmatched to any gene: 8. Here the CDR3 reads CSARAGTSGRAGKTQYF. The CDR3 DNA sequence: TGCAGTGCTAGAGCCGGGACTAGCGGGAGGGCCGGGAAGACCCAGTACTTC.

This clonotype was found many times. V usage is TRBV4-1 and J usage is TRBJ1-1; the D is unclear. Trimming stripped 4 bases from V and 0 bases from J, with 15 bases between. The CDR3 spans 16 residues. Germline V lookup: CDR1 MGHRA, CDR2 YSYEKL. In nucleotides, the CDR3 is TGCGCCAGCAGCCTGGGTTCCGGACTGATGAACACTGAAGCTTTCTTT. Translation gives CASSLGSGLMNTEAFF.

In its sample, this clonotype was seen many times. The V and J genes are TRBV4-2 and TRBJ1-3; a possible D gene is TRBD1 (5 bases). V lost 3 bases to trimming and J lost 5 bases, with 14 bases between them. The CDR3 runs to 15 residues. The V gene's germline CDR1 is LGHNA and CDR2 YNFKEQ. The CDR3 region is CASSHPGSSRNTIYF. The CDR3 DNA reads TGTGCCAGCAGCCACCCAGGGAGCTCAAGAAACACCATATATTTT.

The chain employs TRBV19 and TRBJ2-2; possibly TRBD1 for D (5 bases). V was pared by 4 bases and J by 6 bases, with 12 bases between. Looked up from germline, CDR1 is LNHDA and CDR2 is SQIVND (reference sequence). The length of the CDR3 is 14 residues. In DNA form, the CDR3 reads TGTGCCAGTAGTAACCCGACAGCCCCCGGGGAGCTGTTTTTT. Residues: CASSNPTAPGELFF.

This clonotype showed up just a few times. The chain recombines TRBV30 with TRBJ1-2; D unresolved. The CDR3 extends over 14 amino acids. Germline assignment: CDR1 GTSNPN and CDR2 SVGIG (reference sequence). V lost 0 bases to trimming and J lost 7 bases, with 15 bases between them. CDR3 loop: CAWSVGYAGSGYTF. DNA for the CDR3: TGTGCCTGGAGTGTGGGGTATGCCGGGTCTGGCTACACCTTC.